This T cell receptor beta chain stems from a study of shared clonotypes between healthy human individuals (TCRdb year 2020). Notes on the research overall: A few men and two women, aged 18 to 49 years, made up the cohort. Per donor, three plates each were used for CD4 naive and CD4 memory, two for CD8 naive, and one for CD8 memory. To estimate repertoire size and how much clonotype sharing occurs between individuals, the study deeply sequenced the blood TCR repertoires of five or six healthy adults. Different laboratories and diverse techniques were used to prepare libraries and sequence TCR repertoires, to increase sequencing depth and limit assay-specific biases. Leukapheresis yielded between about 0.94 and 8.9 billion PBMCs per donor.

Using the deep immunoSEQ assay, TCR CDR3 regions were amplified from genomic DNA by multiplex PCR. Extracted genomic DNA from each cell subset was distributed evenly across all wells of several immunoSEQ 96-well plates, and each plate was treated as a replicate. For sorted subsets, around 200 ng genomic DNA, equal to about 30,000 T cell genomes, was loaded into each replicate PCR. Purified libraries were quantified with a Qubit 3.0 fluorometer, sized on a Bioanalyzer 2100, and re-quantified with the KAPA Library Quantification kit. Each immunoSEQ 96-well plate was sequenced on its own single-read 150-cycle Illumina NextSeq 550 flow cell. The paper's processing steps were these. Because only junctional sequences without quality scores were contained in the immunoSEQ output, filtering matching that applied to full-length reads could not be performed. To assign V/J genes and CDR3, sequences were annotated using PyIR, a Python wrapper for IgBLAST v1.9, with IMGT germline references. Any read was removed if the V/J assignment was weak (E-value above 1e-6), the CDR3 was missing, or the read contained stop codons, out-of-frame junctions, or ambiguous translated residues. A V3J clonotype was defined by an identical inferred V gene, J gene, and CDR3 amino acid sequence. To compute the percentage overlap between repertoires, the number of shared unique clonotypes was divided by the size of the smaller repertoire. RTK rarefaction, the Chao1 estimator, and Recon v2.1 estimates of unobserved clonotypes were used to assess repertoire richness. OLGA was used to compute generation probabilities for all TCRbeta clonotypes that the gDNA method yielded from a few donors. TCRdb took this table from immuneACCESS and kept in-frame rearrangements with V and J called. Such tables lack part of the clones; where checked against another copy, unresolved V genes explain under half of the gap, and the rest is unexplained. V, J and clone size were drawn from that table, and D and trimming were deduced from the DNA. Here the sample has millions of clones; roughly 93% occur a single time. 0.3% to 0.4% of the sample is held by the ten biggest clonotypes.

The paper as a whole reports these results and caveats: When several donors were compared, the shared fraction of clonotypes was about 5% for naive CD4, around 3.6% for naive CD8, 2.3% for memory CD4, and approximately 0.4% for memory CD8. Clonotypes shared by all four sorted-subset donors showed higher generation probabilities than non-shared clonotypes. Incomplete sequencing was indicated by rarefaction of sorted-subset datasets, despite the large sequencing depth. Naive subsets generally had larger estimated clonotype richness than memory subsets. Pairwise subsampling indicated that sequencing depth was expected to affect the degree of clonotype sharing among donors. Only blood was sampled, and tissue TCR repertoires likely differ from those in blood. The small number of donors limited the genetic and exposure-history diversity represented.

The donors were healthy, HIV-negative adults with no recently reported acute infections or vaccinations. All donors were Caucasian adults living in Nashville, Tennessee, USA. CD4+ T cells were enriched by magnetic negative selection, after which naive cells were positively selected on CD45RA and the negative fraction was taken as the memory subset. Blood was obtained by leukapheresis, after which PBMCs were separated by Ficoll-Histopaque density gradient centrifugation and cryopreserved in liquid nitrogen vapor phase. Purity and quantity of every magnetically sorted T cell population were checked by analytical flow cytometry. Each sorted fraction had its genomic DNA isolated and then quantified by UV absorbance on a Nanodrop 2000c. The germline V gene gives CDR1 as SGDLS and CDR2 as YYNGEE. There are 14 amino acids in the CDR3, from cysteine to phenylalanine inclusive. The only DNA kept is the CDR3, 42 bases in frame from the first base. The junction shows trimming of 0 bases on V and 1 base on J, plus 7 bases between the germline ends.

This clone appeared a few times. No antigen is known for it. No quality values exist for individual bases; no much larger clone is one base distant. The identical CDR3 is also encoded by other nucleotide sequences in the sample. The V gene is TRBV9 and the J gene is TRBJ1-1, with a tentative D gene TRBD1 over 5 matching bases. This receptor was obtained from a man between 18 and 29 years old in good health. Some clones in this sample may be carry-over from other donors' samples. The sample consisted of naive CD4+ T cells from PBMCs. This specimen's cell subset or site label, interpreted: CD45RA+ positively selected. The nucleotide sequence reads TGTGCCAGCAGCGTAGGGGGCCAGAACACTGAAGCTTTCTTT. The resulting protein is CASSVGGQNTEAFF.